Listed here are 14 T cell receptor beta chains from one sample, sequenced in a study of T cell repertoires in cytomegalovirus infection. TCRdb re-called the reads through MiXCR, storing one row per CDR3 protein. The data show roughly 200,000 distinct CDR3 sequences, 9.5% seen once. Sequencing was done on a sample of PBMCs. The source of these receptors is a human donor in good health (CMV status not recorded). Some clones in this sample may be carry-over from other donors' samples.

This clonotype was detected only a few times. The chain is built from TRBV20-1 and TRBJ2-3; the match to TRBD2 covers 8 bases. CDR1 and CDR2 (germline): DFQATT, SNEGSKA (reference sequence). V lost 5 bases, J lost 0 bases, and 10 bases stayed unmatched. The CDR3 is made up of 16 amino acids. As DNA, the CDR3 is TGCAGTGCTCAGTTAGCGGGGAGGCGAAGCACAGATACGCAGTATTTT. Encoded protein: CSAQLAGRRSTDTQYF.

This clonotype was observed at least ten times. This chain joins TRBV7-9 and TRBJ1-1; the D is unclear. This CDR3 contains 14 residues. The V end lost 1 base, the J end lost 2 bases, and 8 bases lay between the germline ends. Per the germline V gene, CDR1 is SEHNR and CDR2 is FQNEAQ (reference sequence). CDR3 sequence: CASSLDGSNTEAFF. As DNA, the CDR3 is TGTGCCAGCAGCTTAGACGGCAGTAACACTGAAGCTTTCTTT.

The chain has TRBV2 and TRBJ2-5; unclear D gene. CDR1 and CDR2 from the germline V gene are SNHLY and FYNNEI. The CDR3 is 14 residues long. Trimming pared 2 bases from V and 5 bases from J, leaving 12 bases between. CDR3 loop: CASSEWARSETQYF. CDR3 nucleotides: TGTGCCAGCAGTGAATGGGCTAGAAGTGAGACCCAGTACTTC.

This clonotype was counted ten times or more. The chain recombines TRBV20-1 with TRBJ2-5, with 7 nucleotides matching TRBD2. Trimming at V came to 5 bases and at J to 4 bases, leaving 7 bases not matched to a gene. The CDR3 length is 13 residues. Germline CDR1 DFQATT, CDR2 SNEGSKA (reference sequence). The CDR3, as DNA: TGCAGTGCTTTGGGACTATCACTAGAGACCCAGTACTTC. Protein: CSALGLSLETQYF.

Regarding this clonotype: It may be a read error: a sequence one base away is much more abundant. The V call is TRBV20-1, the J call TRBJ1-6; D possibly corresponds to TRBD1 (5 bases). Germline CDR1 DFQATT, CDR2 SNEGSKA (reference sequence). This CDR3 has 14 residues. V was pared by 6 bases and J by 10 bases, with 19 bases between. CDR3 in amino acids: CSAGEGSGRSPLHF. The CDR3 DNA reads as TGCAGTGCGGGCGAGGGGAGTGGAAGGTCACCCCTCCACTTT.

The chain is built from TRBV3-1 and TRBJ1-2; D perhaps matches TRBD1 (6 bases). This CDR3 comprises 15 residues. CDR1 and CDR2 from the germline V gene are LGHDT and YNNKEL (reference sequence). V gave up 1 base and J gave up 8 bases, with 17 bases separating them. The CDR3 loop is CASSQVSTGAGGYTF. CDR3 in DNA: TGTGCCAGCAGCCAAGTATCGACGGGGGCCGGAGGCTACACCTTC.

This clonotype was counted only a few times. The rearrangement uses TRBV7-9 and TRBJ1-1, with D tentatively TRBD1 (6 bases). Trimming removed 4 bases at V and 5 bases at J, with 14 bases between. Germline CDR1 reads SEHNR; CDR2 reads FQNEAQ (reference sequence). The CDR3 contains 14 residues. The CDR3, as DNA: TGTGCCAGCAGCTCCGACCGACAGGCGACTGAAGCTTTCTTT. It yields the protein CASSSDRQATEAFF.

In its sample, this clonotype was seen many times. The genes are TRBV15 and TRBJ2-7; perhaps TRBD2 as D (6 bases). There are 17 residues in the CDR3. V was trimmed by 0 bases and J by 6 bases, leaving 21 bases between them. The germline V gene has CDR1 LNHNV and CDR2 YYDKDF (reference sequence). The CDR3 here is CATSRDYPRGFPPEQYF. DNA for the CDR3: TGTGCCACCAGCAGAGATTACCCGCGGGGTTTCCCTCCCGAGCAGTACTTC.

This clonotype was seen ten or more times. This chain connects TRBV7-2 to TRBJ2-7; TRBD2 matches at 12 bases. J lost 4 bases, V lost 4 bases, and 2 bases had no gene match. The germline gives CDR1 SGHTA, CDR2 FQGNSA. The CDR3 sequence is 14 residues long. Here the CDR3 reads CASSSLAGGYEQYF. CDR3 in DNA: TGTGCCAGCAGCTCCCTAGCGGGGGGGTACGAGCAGTACTTC.

This clonotype was detected ten times or more. J is TRBJ2-2 and V is TRBV7-6, with a tentative D call TRBD1 (5 bases). Trimming pared 6 bases from V and 2 bases from J, leaving 10 bases between. Per the germline V gene, CDR1 is SGHVS and CDR2 is FNYEAQ. This CDR3 region has 14 residues. CDR3 amino acids: CASRQTANTGELFF. The CDR3 bases are TGTGCCAGCAGACAGACAGCTAACACCGGGGAGCTGTTTTTT.

This chain joins TRBV7-9 and TRBJ2-3, with 8 bases identical to TRBD1. J was trimmed by 2 bases and V by 5 bases; bases with no gene match: 12. This CDR3 spans 17 amino acids. The V gene's germline CDR1 is SEHNR and CDR2 FQNEAQ (reference sequence). This CDR3 is CASSSSGTGFDTDTQYF. The CDR3 DNA reads as TGTGCCAGCAGCAGCTCCGGGACAGGTTTCGACACAGATACGCAGTATTTT.

The rearrangement links TRBV5-1 to TRBJ1-1; 9 nucleotides line up with TRBD1. Germline CDR1 SGHRS, CDR2 YFSETQ. Losses at the gene ends were 0 bases for V and 0 bases for J; bases not matched to a gene: 3. CDR3 size: 16 residues. CDR3 region: CASSLGTGVMNTEAFF. The CDR3 region has the DNA TGCGCCAGCAGCTTGGGGACAGGGGTTATGAACACTGAAGCTTTCTTT.

There are a few counts of this clonotype. This rearrangement joins TRBV28 to TRBJ2-7; D is ambiguous. The CDR3 spans 13 residues. Trimming pared 2 bases from V and 3 bases from J, leaving 8 bases between. The germline CDR1 and CDR2 sequences are MDHEN and SYDVKM. CDR3 nucleotides: TGTGCCAGCAGTTTAACTACCTACTACGAGCAGTACTTC. This codes for CASSLTTYYEQYF.

This clonotype was counted ten times or more. The chain links TRBV11-1 to TRBJ2-7; possibly TRBD1 for D (5 bases). Germline CDR1 and CDR2: SGHAT and FQDESV (reference sequence). The CDR3 spans 14 residues. Trimming removed 5 bases from V and 2 bases from J, with 13 bases in between. The CDR3 DNA reads as TGTGCCAGCAGCCACTTAGGGGAAACCTACGAGCAGTACTTC. Amino acids: CASSHLGETYEQYF.